This section outlines one TCR beta chain sequence together with its context. Germline lookup yields CDR1 MNHNS and CDR2 SASEGT. Trimming removed 6 bases from V and 0 bases from J; junction bases left unmatched: 7. The CDR3 is made up of 16 amino acids. These data belong to a study of T cells in Graves' hyperthyroidism and ophthalmopathy. TCR beta CDR3 sequences were amplified from RNA transcripts. When the TCR CDR3 underwent first-round RT-PCR, the HTBI primer set was used. TCRdb reprocessed the multiplex PCR reads via MiXCR and lists one record per CDR3 protein. Of some 560,000 distinct CDR3 sequences in the sample, approximately 15% were seen once.

The chain is built from TRBV6-1 and TRBJ2-2, with 7 nucleotides matching TRBD1. The specimen was blood. The receptor was derived from a middle-aged woman with Graves' hyperthyroidism. The CDR3 nucleotides read TGTGCCAGCAGAAGAATTACAGGGGCGAACACCGGGGAGCTGTTTTTT. Translation: CASRRITGANTGELFF.